The 3 T cell receptor beta chains below were found in one sample sequenced in a study of T cell repertoires in cytomegalovirus infection. TCRdb fed the reads into MiXCR, producing one record per CDR3 protein. Among about 830,000 distinct CDR3 sequences, roughly 33% were seen once, and the ten largest hold 9.5% to 15%. Their antigens remain unidentified. This specimen was cultured CD8+ T cells from PBMCs, taken from culture after CMV antigen stimulation. The origin of the receptors is a human donor in good health (CMV status not recorded). Some clones in this sample may be carry-over from other donors' samples.

This clonotype has a handful of counts. The chain joins TRBV6-5 to TRBJ1-6; D remains ambiguous. The V and J ends lost 0 bases and 0 bases respectively, with 15 bases between them. Germline V lookup: CDR1 MNHEY, CDR2 SVGAGI. The CDR3 is made up of 19 amino acids. The CDR3 sequence is CASSYSWAGISSYNSPLHF. The CDR3 DNA reads as TGTGCCAGCAGTTACTCTTGGGCGGGTATTAGCTCCTATAATTCACCCCTCCACTTT.

As to this clonotype: A clone one base away is much larger, so this may be a read error. The V and J genes are TRBV7-2 and TRBJ2-5, with D possibly TRBD1 on 5 matching bases. Germline CDR1 SGHTA, CDR2 FQGNSA. This CDR3 has 13 residues. The CDR3 loop reads CVSRDSMTETQYF. CDR3 coding DNA: TGTGTCAGCAGAGACAGTATGACTGAGACCCAGTACTTC.

This chain uses TRBV5-8 with TRBJ2-7; D ambiguous. Germline values: CDR1 SGHTS, CDR2 YDEGEE. This CDR3 contains 13 residues. Trimming pared 0 bases from V and 3 bases from J, leaving 7 bases between. Here the CDR3 DNA reads TGTGCCAGCAGCTTGGGGCAGTTCTACGAGCAGTACGTC. It specifies CASSLGQFYEQYV.